This T cell receptor (beta chain) was sequenced in a study of cytomegalovirus exposure and HLA in healthy donors. Across the study: When fewer than 500 donors were genotyped, approximately 81% of them were found to fall in the Caucasian-associated ancestry cluster. Study-level results: The authors judged a highly shared variant cluster likely a sequencing artifact. Later work found that TCR association rates differed between HLA loci; DRB1 had the most and HLA-C the fewest. The CMV antigen specificity of a few CMV-associated chains was confirmed through in vitro analysis.

Turning to this clone: Its specificity is not known.

Primers included in the PCR were 60 Vbeta and 13 Jbeta primers. TCRdb's copy holds only in-frame clones and misses some; the assay was immunoSEQ multiplex PCR. The sample lists roughly 51,000 clones, about four fifths occurring once. This receptor was taken from a boy younger than 18 in good health and CMV-seropositive. Sequenced material: PBMCs.

For the CDR3, the DNA is TGTGCCAGCAGTTTTTCAGGGTTTGGAAATGAGCAGTTCTTC. Amino acids: CASSFSGFGNEQFF. The V and J genes are TRBV6-1 and TRBJ2-1; D is possibly TRBD1 (5 bases). Trimming removed 5 bases at V and 7 bases at J, with 15 bases between. The germline V gene encodes CDR1 MNHNS and CDR2 SASEGT. The length of the CDR3 is 14 residues.